This T cell receptor beta chain comes out of a study of response to subunit inactivated influenza vaccine. TCRdb recomputed calls from the RT-PCR reads with MiXCR, one row per CDR3 protein. The sample contains around 790,000 distinct CDR3 sequences, approximately 21% of which appear only once. The CDR3 consists of 17 residues. J gave up 2 bases and V 1 base, and 10 bases lay outside the gene matches. Per the germline V gene, CDR1 is SGHTA and CDR2 is FQGNSA. This clonotype was seen ten or more times. The clonotype comes from a man aged 50 or older who received an inactivated influenza vaccine. This specimen was PBMCs from blood, taken roughly 5 days after vaccination. The chain links TRBV7-2 to TRBJ2-7, with 8 bases identical to TRBD2. DNA for the CDR3: TGTGCCAGCAGCTTAGGGGTAAGAGCGGGAGTTCCCTACGAGCAGTACTTC. Protein sequence: CASSLGVRAGVPYEQYF.